One TCR beta chain is described in this entry. Its antigen is unidentified. Measured with immunoSEQ multiplex PCR; TCRdb has only the in-frame clones, and not every one. This table holds over 100,000 clones, approximately 88% found once. The entry originates in a study of T cell responses to AZD1222 COVID-19 vaccine. Findings of the study overall: Spike-specific TCRs gained breadth and depth after people received two AZD1222 doses. White British donors predominated, females outnumbered males, and clonal diversity was possibly underestimated. Scientists sampled the repertoires only once the peak T cell response had passed. Only a handful of AZD1222 recipients were seropositive at baseline.

Germline CDR1 reads LGHNT; CDR2 reads FRNRAP. The germline V and J ends were trimmed by 9 bases and 2 bases, with 17 bases remaining between them. This CDR3 has 15 amino acids. The material was peripheral blood, obtained on day 0 of AZD1222 vaccination. V and J are TRBV12-5 and TRBJ1-5, with D tentatively TRBD1 (5 bases). The source of this sequence is an adult in good health. The DNA of the CDR3 is TGTGCTAGCAGCCTGGGGGTAATAGGCAATCAGCCCCAGCATTTT. This encodes CASSLGVIGNQPQHF. The complete variable domain, with remaining parts taken from reference TRBV12-5 and TRBJ1-5, reads DARVTQTPRHKVTEMGQEVTMRCQPILGHNTVFWYRQTMMQGLELLAYFRNRAPLDDSGMPKDRFSAEMPDATLATLKIQPSEPRDSAVYFCASSLGVIGNQPQHFGDGTRLSIL.